This T cell receptor (beta chain) stems from a study of blood T cell repertoires in COVID-19. Turning to the study itself: The United States, Italy and Spain supplied acute and convalescent COVID-19 samples. From T cells, B-cell-depleted T cells, or PBMCs came the material, which was cDNA or gDNA.

Per the original data handling: Amplification of reference gene primers provided the estimated nucleated cell counts. The repertoire was sequenced with immunoSEQ multiplex PCR; TCRdb's copy has only in-frame clones and lacks some. That table is the source of V, J and clone size, and D and trimming were worked out from the DNA. The sample shows over 50,000 clones, 88% of them seen only once. The length of the CDR3 is 15 residues. Germline-derived CDR1 and CDR2 are LGHDT and YNNKEL (reference sequence). The ends lost 4 bases at V and 5 bases at J; junction bases unmatched: 4. The sequence was collected from a human donor in a cohort sampled during active COVID-19. Sequenced: peripheral blood. This chain joins TRBV3-1 (or the pseudogene TRBV3-2) and TRBJ2-5, with 13 bases identical to TRBD2. CDR3 region: CASSRRTSGGETQYF. The CDR3, as DNA: TGTGCCAGCAGCCGTCGGACTAGCGGGGGCGAGACCCAGTACTTC.